These 9 T cell receptor beta chains originate from one sample sequenced in a study of shared clonotypes between healthy human individuals. The naive CD8 subset, CD45RO-negative cells positively selected for CCR7, excluded terminally differentiated effector memory CD45RA+ cells. The protocol was immunoSEQ multiplex PCR, while the TCRdb copy is restricted to in-frame clones and leaves out a portion. The sample lists a few million clones, approximately 92% occurring once. The sample consisted of naive CD8+ T cells from PBMCs. The receptors here all came from a man aged 18 to 29 in good health. Some clones in this sample may be carry-over from other donors' samples.

The chain is built from TRBV7-6 and TRBJ2-5, with 12 nucleotides matching TRBD1. V was pared by 5 bases and J by 5 bases, with 9 bases of the junction left unmatched. The CDR3 consists of 16 residues. Germline V lookup: CDR1 SGHVS, CDR2 FNYEAQ. CDR3 amino acids: CASSIIGTGGWETQYF. CDR3 DNA sequence: TGTGCCAGCAGCATAATCGGGACAGGGGGCTGGGAGACCCAGTACTTC.

The chain employs TRBV27 and TRBJ1-5, with unresolved D. CDR1 and CDR2 (germline): MNHEY, SMNVEV (reference sequence). The CDR3 extends over 13 amino acids. The V end was cut by 2 bases, the J end by 6 bases, with 8 bases between. CDR3 protein: CASSLGVFQPQHF. CDR3 DNA sequence: TGTGCCAGCAGTTTAGGAGTATTTCAGCCCCAGCATTTT.

The J gene is TRBJ2-5, the V gene TRBV6-5; 9 positions agree with TRBD1. V lost 6 bases and J lost 4; bases outside the gene matches: 6. The CDR3 spans 14 residues. Germline values: CDR1 MNHEY, CDR2 SVGAGI. Here the CDR3 reads CASREPTGGETQYF. The CDR3 region has the DNA TGTGCCAGCAGAGAACCGACAGGGGGAGAGACCCAGTACTTC.

V and J are TRBV2 and TRBJ2-7, with 11 bases lining up with TRBD2. After removal of 10 bases from V and 3 bases from J, the junction contained 11 bases not matched to a gene. This CDR3 is 15 amino acids long. Germline-derived CDR1 and CDR2 are SNHLY and FYNNEI. CDR3 sequence: CANLDDGLAGYEQYF. Written as DNA, the CDR3 is TGTGCCAACCTCGATGATGGACTAGCGGGCTACGAGCAGTACTTC.

The rearrangement joins TRBV6-1 to TRBJ1-1; D may be TRBD1 (5 bases). Trimming removed 2 bases from V and 0 bases from J, with 13 bases in between. The CDR3 length is 16 residues. In germline, CDR1 is MNHNS, CDR2 SASEGT. As DNA, the CDR3 is TGTGCCAGCAGTGAAAGACAGACTAGAATGAACACTGAAGCTTTCTTT. Protein: CASSERQTRMNTEAFF.

V gene TRBV7-3 combines with J gene TRBJ2-2, with D maybe TRBD2 (6 bases). The CDR3 has 13 amino acids. Trimming cost V 2 bases and J 6 bases, with 7 bases left between them. Per the germline V gene, CDR1 is SGHTA and CDR2 is FQGTGA. CDR3 protein: CASSLPSAGELFF. In DNA, the CDR3 is TGTGCCAGCAGCTTACCTAGCGCCGGGGAGCTGTTTTTT.

In its sample, this clone was seen a few times. The chain joins TRBV19 to TRBJ2-1, with 7 bases that match TRBD2. The CDR3 spans 14 residues. Germline CDR1 and CDR2: LNHDA and SQIVND (reference sequence). V dropped 6 bases and J dropped 5; count of bases not matched to a gene: 7. The CDR3, as DNA: TGTGCCAGTAGGACAGCGGGATTCAACAATGAGCAGTTCTTC. Its protein is CASRTAGFNNEQFF.

V usage is TRBV27 and J usage is TRBJ2-7; 7 bases map to TRBD1. Germline CDR1 reads MNHEY; CDR2 reads SMNVEV (reference sequence). Trimming at V came to 5 bases and at J to 3 bases, leaving 7 bases not matched to a gene. This CDR3 region has 14 residues. The CDR3 loop is CASSLTGYLYEQYF. In DNA form, the CDR3 reads TGTGCCAGCAGTCTGACAGGGTATCTCTACGAGCAGTACTTC.

This clone showed up just once. The junction shows a germline mismatch at one end, possibly a read error. This rearrangement joins TRBV19 to TRBJ2-7; TRBD1 matches at 11 bases. Germline CDR1 LNHDA, CDR2 SQIVND (reference sequence). There are 14 residues in the CDR3. CDR3 in DNA: TGTGCCAGTAGTACCGGACAGGGGGCCCTGCCGAGATCCTTC. This gives the protein CASSTGQGALPRSF.